What follows are 14 T cell receptor beta chains derived from one specimen sequenced in a study of T-cell reconstitution after alpha-beta-depleted transplantation in children. Unique molecular identifiers featured in how the TCRbeta library was prepared. TCRdb independently ran MiXCR on the PCR reads; one entry per CDR3 protein. The sample carries around 230,000 distinct CDR3 sequences, roughly a sixth recorded once. Sample: PBMCs, mostly from graft donor cells, taken 360 days after TCRalphabeta/CD19-depleted stem cell transplant. The receptors originated from a male patient aged 2-15 years who had a stem cell transplant for acute lymphoblastic leukemia, so the T cells may come from the graft donor.

This clonotype was counted between two and nine times. This chain uses TRBV29-1 with TRBJ2-2; TRBD1 agrees at 8 bases. CDR1 and CDR2 from the germline V gene are SQVTM and ANQGSEA. The J segment lost 1 base and the V segment lost 5 bases, leaving 3 bases of the junction unmatched. The CDR3 runs to 14 residues. CDR3 sequence: CSVPGQVNTGELFF. The CDR3, as DNA: TGCAGCGTTCCGGGACAGGTGAACACCGGGGAGCTGTTTTTT.

This chain links TRBV7-2 with TRBJ2-7, with 8 bases that match TRBD2. Germline-derived CDR1 and CDR2 are SGHTA and FQGNSA. The CDR3 covers 15 residues. The trim removed 5 bases at V and 3 bases at J, leaving 9 bases unmatched. CDR3 nucleotide sequence: TGTGCCAGCAGCCCCGAGCCTAGCGGGTTCTACGAGCAGTACTTC. This translates into CASSPEPSGFYEQYF.

The rearrangement links TRBV12-3 or TRBV12-4 to TRBJ1-2, with D unclear. With 3 bases removed from V and 8 bases from J, the gap between germline ends came to 4 bases. This CDR3 spans 10 amino acids. This chain's CDR3 is CASSLGGYTF. CDR3 sequence (DNA): TGTGCCAGCAGTTTGGGGGGCTACACCTTC.

This clonotype was counted only a few times. The V gene is TRBV11-2, the J gene TRBJ2-7; D possibly corresponds to TRBD1 (6 bases). Germline CDR1 and CDR2: SGHAT and FQNNGV. There are 15 residues in the CDR3. V lost 1 base and J lost 3, with 13 bases in between. The CDR3 DNA reads as TGTGCCAGCAGCTTAGGCCGGGACAAAAACTACGAGCAGTACTTC. This codes for CASSLGRDKNYEQYF.

This clonotype appeared a few times. This chain joins TRBV4-3 and TRBJ2-1, with 8 nucleotides matching TRBD2. Trimming at V came to 0 bases and at J to 9 bases, leaving 16 bases not matched to a gene. The CDR3 consists of 18 residues. Germline loops: CDR1 LGHNA, CDR2 YSLEER. CDR3 coding DNA: TGCGCCAGCAGCCAAGAGGCACCGGGACTAGGGTTCTCTGGTGAGCAGTTCTTC. It yields the protein CASSQEAPGLGFSGEQFF.

This clonotype was observed a handful of times. The CDR3 nucleotides are TGTGCCAGCAGTTTAGGAGGGTCCCTTTGGGATACGCAGTATTTT. It codes for CASSLGGSLWDTQYF. The chain recombines TRBV27 with TRBJ2-3, with D tentatively TRBD2 (6 bases). V lost 2 bases and J 6 bases, leaving 15 bases between the germline ends. CDR1 is MNHEY and CDR2 is SMNVEV in the germline V gene (reference sequence). CDR3 length: 15 amino acids.

The sample holds a few counts of this clonotype. This chain uses TRBV6-1 with TRBJ1-6; D gene ambiguous. Trimming left V 6 bases short and J 5 bases short, with 11 bases between. The germline V gene encodes CDR1 MNHNS and CDR2 SASEGT. This CDR3 comprises 14 residues. CDR3 residues: CASSGRGNNSPLHF. In nucleotides, the CDR3 is TGTGCCAGCAGCGGACGGGGAAATAATTCACCCCTCCACTTT.

This clonotype was found a few times. V is TRBV7-6 and J is TRBJ1-4, with TRBD1 matching 7 bases. Germline V lookup: CDR1 SGHVS, CDR2 FNYEAQ. The CDR3 has 13 residues. V gave up 8 bases and J gave up 8 bases; unmatched junction bases: 8. CDR3 loop: CASETGNGEKLFF. CDR3 bases: TGTGCCAGCGAGACAGGGAACGGCGAAAAACTGTTTTTT. Based on the CDR3 plus reference TRBV7-6 and TRBJ1-4, the full variable domain is GAGVSQSPRYKVTKRGQDVALRCDPISGHVSLYWYRQALGQGPEFLTYFNYEAQQDKSGLPNDRFSAERPEGSISTLTIQRTEQRDSAMYRCASETGNGEKLFFGSGTQLSVL.

The chain is built from TRBV6-5 and TRBJ2-3; D unclear. Germline CDR1 MNHEY, CDR2 SVGAGI. The CDR3 is 12 residues long. Trimming cost V 6 bases and J 6 bases, with 10 bases left between them. CDR3 nucleotides: TGTGCCAGCAGGAACGGATGGGATACGCAGTATTTT. Translation: CASRNGWDTQYF.

This clonotype has more than one count but fewer than ten. The rearrangement links TRBV5-1 to TRBJ1-1; D is uncertain. Germline V gene lookup returns CDR1 SGHRS and CDR2 YFSETQ. The V end was cut by 9 bases, the J end by 6 bases, with 30 bases between. The CDR3 sequence is 17 residues long. The CDR3 reads CATHKGDGIIMAAEAFF. CDR3 bases: TGCGCCACGCACAAGGGCGACGGTATTATTATGGCAGCTGAAGCTTTCTTT.

The CDR3 sequence: CASSSPTGVWAEAFF. In DNA form, the CDR3 reads TGTGCCAGCAGTTCCCCGACAGGGGTCTGGGCTGAAGCTTTCTTT. The rearrangement uses TRBV6-5 and TRBJ1-1; 8 nucleotides align to TRBD1. The V segment lost 4 bases and the J segment 6 bases; nucleotides outside the gene matches: 10. Germline V lookup: CDR1 MNHEY, CDR2 SVGAGI. The CDR3 runs 15 residues.

This clonotype was counted between two and nine times. This sequence joins TRBV5-1 and TRBJ2-7, with 9 bases lining up with TRBD1. The CDR3 contains 18 residues. V trimming: 1 base; J trimming: 3 bases; junction bases outside the gene matches: 14. The germline V gene encodes CDR1 SGHRS and CDR2 YFSETQ. The CDR3 coding sequence is TGCGCCAGCAGCTTGCGATCCGGGACAGGGAGAAGGGACTACGAGCAGTACTTC. It encodes CASSLRSGTGRRDYEQYF.

The chain employs TRBV12-3 or TRBV12-4 and TRBJ2-7, with a weak D call TRBD1 (6 bases). V lost 2 bases, J lost 6 bases, and 8 bases lay in between. This CDR3 is 12 amino acids long. The CDR3 spells CASSLIRGEQYF. In nucleotides, the CDR3 is TGTGCCAGCAGTTTAATCAGGGGCGAGCAGTACTTC.

This clonotype has just a few counts. This rearrangement joins TRBV20-1 to TRBJ2-7; TRBD2 is a possible D gene (6 bases). The germline V and J ends were trimmed by 2 bases and 0 bases, with 11 bases remaining between them. The CDR3 runs to 14 residues. Germline V CDR1 and CDR2: DFQATT, SNEGSKA (reference sequence). The CDR3 reads CSARLGLASYEQYF. As DNA, the CDR3 is TGCAGTGCTAGACTGGGACTTGCCTCCTACGAGCAGTACTTC.